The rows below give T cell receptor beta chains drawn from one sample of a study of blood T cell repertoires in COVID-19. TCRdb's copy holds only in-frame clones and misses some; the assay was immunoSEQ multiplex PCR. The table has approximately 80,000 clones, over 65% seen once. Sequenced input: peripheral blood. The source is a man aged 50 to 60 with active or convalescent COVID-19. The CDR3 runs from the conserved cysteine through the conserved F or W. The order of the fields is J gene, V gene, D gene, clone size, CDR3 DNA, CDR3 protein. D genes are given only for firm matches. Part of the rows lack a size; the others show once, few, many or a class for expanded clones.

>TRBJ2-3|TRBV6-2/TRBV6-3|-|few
TGTGCCAGCAGTTCCCTTCCGGGACAAAGTACAGATACGCAGTATTTT
CASSSLPGQSTDTQYF
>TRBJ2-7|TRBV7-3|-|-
TGTGCCAGCAGCTTTGCGGGACAGCCCTCCTACGAGCAGTACTTC
CASSFAGQPSYEQYF
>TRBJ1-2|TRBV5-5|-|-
TGTGCCAGCAGCTTGCTCCTGGGAGGGAATGGCTACACCTTC
CASSLLLGGNGYTF
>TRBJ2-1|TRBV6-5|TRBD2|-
TGTGCCAGCAGTTACTCGGCTAGCGGGGGGCCAGAAGAGCAGTTCTTC
CASSYSASGGPEEQFF
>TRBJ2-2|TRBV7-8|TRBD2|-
TGTGCCAGCAGCTTAGGCGGGGGTGACACCGGGGAGCTGTTTTTT
CASSLGGGDTGELFF
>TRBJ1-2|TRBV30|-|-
TGTGCCTGGAGCCTGACAGGAAAGGCCTATGGCTACACCTTC
CAWSLTGKAYGYTF
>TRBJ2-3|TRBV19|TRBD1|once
TGTGCCAGTAGTCCGGGACAGGGAACAGATACGCAGTATTTT
CASSPGQGTDTQYF
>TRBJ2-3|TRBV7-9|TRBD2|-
TGTGCCAGCAGCTTAGCGCTAGGACTAGCGGGGGGCACAGATACGCAGTATTTT
CASSLALGLAGGTDTQYF
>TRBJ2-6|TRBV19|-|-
TGTGCCAGTAGTATTTCAGGGGCCAACGTCCTGACTTTC
CASSISGANVLTF
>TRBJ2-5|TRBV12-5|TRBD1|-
TGTGCTAGTGGTCCAGGGACAGGCTTATCCCAAGAGACCCAGTACTTC
CASGPGTGLSQETQYF
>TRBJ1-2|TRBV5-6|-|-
TGTGCCAGCAGCCTAACGAGTGGCTACACCTTC
CASSLTSGYTF
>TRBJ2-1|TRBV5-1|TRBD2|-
TGCGCCAGCAGCGTAAATAGCGGGAATGGCTACAATGAGCAGTTCTTC
CASSVNSGNGYNEQFF
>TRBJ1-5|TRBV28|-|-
TGTGCCAGCAGACAGAGCAATCAGCCCCAGCATTTT
CASRQSNQPQHF
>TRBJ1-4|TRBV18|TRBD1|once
TGTGCCAGCTCACCGGACAGGGGAAGCGAAAAACTGTTTTTT
CASSPDRGSEKLFF
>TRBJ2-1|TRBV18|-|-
TGTGCCAGCTCACGGGGCGGCGTCTATGAGCAGTTCTTC
CASSRGGVYEQFF
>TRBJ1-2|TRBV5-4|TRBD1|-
TGTGCCAGCAGTCGACAGGGGATTCTTATGGCTAACACCTTC
CASSRQGILMANTF
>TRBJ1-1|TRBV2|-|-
TGTGCCAGCAGTGTGTCAGGGGTAGAAGGGTATCCCGGGGCTTTCTTT
CASSVSGVEGYPGAFF
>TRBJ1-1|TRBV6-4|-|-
TGTGCCAGCAGTGACTCTGGCCTGAACACTGAAGCTTTCTTT
CASSDSGLNTEAFF
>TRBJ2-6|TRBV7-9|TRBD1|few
TGTGCCAGCAGCCCCGGGACAGGGGACTTCTCTGGGGCCAACGTCCTGACTTTC
CASSPGTGDFSGANVLTF
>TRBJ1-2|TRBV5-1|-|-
TGCGCCAGCACCTTGGCCCCAGGGAGGCTATATGGCTACACCTTC
CASTLAPGRLYGYTF
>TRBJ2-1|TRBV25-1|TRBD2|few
TGTGCCAGCAGTGCCCGGGGGGGGGCTTCTGAGCAGTTCTTC
CASSARGGASEQFF
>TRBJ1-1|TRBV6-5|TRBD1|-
TGTGCCAGCACCCGGACAGGTTCGCGGGGCACTGAAGCTTTCTTT
CASTRTGSRGTEAFF
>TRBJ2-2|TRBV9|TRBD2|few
TGTGCCAGCAGCGTAGGTCCGGGGGGTAGGACCGGGGAGCTGTTTTTT
CASSVGPGGRTGELFF
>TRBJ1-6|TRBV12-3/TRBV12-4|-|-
TGTGCCAGCAGTCTCAACAGAGACTCACCCCTCCACTTT
CASSLNRDSPLHF
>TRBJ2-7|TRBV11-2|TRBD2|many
TGTGCCAGCAGCTTAGAAGCGGGGCCCTACTACGAGCAGTACTTC
CASSLEAGPYYEQYF
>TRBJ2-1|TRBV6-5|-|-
TGTGCCAGCAGATGGACAGTAAATGAGCAGTTCTTC
CASRWTVNEQFF
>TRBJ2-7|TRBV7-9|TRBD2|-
TGTGCCAGCAGCCCTACTAGCGGGGGTGTGTACGAGCAGTACTTC
CASSPTSGGVYEQYF
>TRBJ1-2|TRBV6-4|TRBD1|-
TGTGCCAGCAGTCCCGACAGGGGTGGCTATGGCTACACCTTC
CASSPDRGGYGYTF